This note documents a single TCR beta chain sequence. Its target is unknown. V was trimmed by 5 bases and J by 0 bases, leaving 11 bases between them. This CDR3 has 15 residues. Per germline, CDR1 SEHNR and CDR2 FQNEAQ (reference sequence). TCRdb reprocessed the reads with MiXCR, giving one entry per CDR3 protein. The table records some 220,000 distinct CDR3 sequences, roughly two fifths of them present only once. This entry is derived from a study of T cell repertoires in cytomegalovirus infection. Study context: Public TCR beta signatures marked donors with CMV infection and the matching HLA.

Whole-study findings and limits: There were carriers of CMV plus the relevant HLA, and cumulative public TCR beta family frequency identified them.

This TCR came from a human donor in good health (CMV status not recorded). Some clones in this sample may be carry-over from other donors' samples. The chain is built from TRBV7-9 and TRBJ2-1; D is possibly TRBD1 or TRBD2 (5 bases each). The sequencing here drew on CD8+ T cells from cultured PBMCs, taken from culture after CMV antigen stimulation. The CDR3 region has the DNA TGTGCCAGCAGCCCTGTTGGGACCTCCTACAATGAGCAGTTCTTC. It is translated as CASSPVGTSYNEQFF.